This T cell receptor beta chain comes out of a study of identical twins. This clonotype was observed at least ten times. What it binds is not known. Overall study findings and caveats: A cross-sectional statistical analysis, not follow-up of the same donors, supported the conclusions.

V shed 2 bases, J shed 5 bases, and the junction held 10 bases outside the gene matches. In germline, CDR1 is KGHSH, CDR2 LQKENI. The CDR3 is 16 amino acids. Unique molecular identifiers were present on the cDNA, and a universal primer site came from template switching. TCRdb reprocessed the 5' RACE reads via MiXCR and lists one record per CDR3 protein. The sample has 150,000 or so distinct CDR3 sequences; 3% to 4% are singletons. This TCR was sampled from a man younger than 30 in good health. This sequence joins TRBV18 and TRBJ1-1; 8 bases are a match to TRBD1. What was sequenced was memory T cells sorted from blood. CDR3 residues: CASSPNTGGVGTEAFF. As DNA, the CDR3 is TGTGCCAGCTCACCAAACACAGGGGGAGTTGGTACTGAAGCTTTCTTT.